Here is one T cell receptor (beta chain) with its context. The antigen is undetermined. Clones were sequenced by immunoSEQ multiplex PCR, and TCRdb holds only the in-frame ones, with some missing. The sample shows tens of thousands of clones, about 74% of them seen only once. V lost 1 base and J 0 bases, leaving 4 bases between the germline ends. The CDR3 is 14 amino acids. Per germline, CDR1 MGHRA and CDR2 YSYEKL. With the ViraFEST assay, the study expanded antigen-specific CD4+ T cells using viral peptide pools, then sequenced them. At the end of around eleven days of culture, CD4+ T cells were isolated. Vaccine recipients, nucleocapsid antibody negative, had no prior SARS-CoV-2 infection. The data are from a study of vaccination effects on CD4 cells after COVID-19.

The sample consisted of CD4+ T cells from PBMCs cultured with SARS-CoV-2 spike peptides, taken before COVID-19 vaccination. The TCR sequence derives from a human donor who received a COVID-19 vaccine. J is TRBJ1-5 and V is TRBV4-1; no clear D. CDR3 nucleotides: TGCGCCAGCAGCCAAGTCTCTAGCAATCAGCCCCAGCATTTT. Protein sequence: CASSQVSSNQPQHF.